These T cell receptor beta chains were read from a single sample in a study of Ad26.COV2.S vaccination and SARS-CoV-2 variants. Libraries were prepared by immunoSEQ multiplex PCR; TCRdb keeps only in-frame clonotypes and omits some of them. The sample has roughly 390,000 clones, around 85% seen once; the top ten hold 3.5%. The source material was peripheral blood, sampled in a trial of Ad26.COV2.S vaccine versus placebo. The receptors stem from a person aged 18-65 years who received the Ad26.COV2.S COVID-19 vaccine or a placebo. CDR3s include the opening cysteine and the closing phenylalanine or tryptophan. The D gene is left open where the match is weak. Only some rows state a clone size, as once, few, many or a class for expanded clones.

clone size,J gene,D gene,V gene,CDR3 protein,CDR3 DNA
.,TRBJ1-2,.,TRBV3-1/TRBV3-2,CASSQVQANYGYTF,TGTGCCAGCAGCCAAGTACAGGCTAACTATGGCTACACCTTC
.,TRBJ1-2,.,TRBV5-6,CASSLGHINYGYTF,TGTGCCAGCAGCTTGGGTCACATTAACTATGGCTACACCTTC
.,TRBJ2-3,.,TRBV7-9,CASTRGPAGSTDTQYF,TGTGCCAGCACCCGGGGGCCAGCGGGGTCCACAGATACGCAGTATTTT
once,TRBJ2-7,TRBD1,TRBV6-2/TRBV6-3,CASSGQGDHEQYF,TGTGCCAGCAGCGGACAGGGCGATCACGAGCAGTACTTC
.,TRBJ2-7,TRBD1,TRBV5-1,CASSLAPGQGVYEQYF,TGCGCCAGCAGCTTGGCCCCGGGACAGGGAGTATACGAGCAGTACTTC
.,TRBJ1-5,.,TRBV3-1/TRBV3-2,CASSQGGGHQPQHF,TGTGCCAGCAGCCAAGGGGGGGGCCATCAGCCCCAGCATTTT
.,TRBJ2-7,TRBD1,TRBV12-3/TRBV12-4,CASRQGKSYEQYF,TGTGCCAGCAGACAGGGGAAGAGCTACGAGCAGTACTTC
.,TRBJ1-1,.,TRBV2,CASMRRRDTEAFF,TGTGCCAGCATGAGGCGCCGGGACACTGAAGCTTTCTTT
.,TRBJ2-1,.,TRBV12-5,CASGVGVIEQFF,TGTGCTAGTGGCGTGGGTGTAATTGAGCAGTTCTTC
.,TRBJ2-7,.,TRBV3-1/TRBV3-2,CASSPPLGSGYEQYF,TGTGCCAGCAGCCCCCCCCTGGGGTCCGGGTACGAGCAGTACTTC
.,TRBJ2-6,.,TRBV7-7,CASSPGGSRSGANVLTF,TGTGCTAGCAGCCCCGGGGGATCCCGCTCTGGGGCCAACGTCCTGACTTTC
.,TRBJ2-3,.,TRBV30,CAWNRGAVDTQYF,TGTGCCTGGAACCGGGGGGCGGTAGATACGCAGTATTTT
.,TRBJ2-3,.,TRBV29-1,CSIRQIDTQYF,TGCAGCATTCGACAAATAGATACGCAGTATTTT
.,TRBJ2-7,.,TRBV30,CAWSVPGSYEQYF,TGTGCCTGGAGTGTACCGGGCTCCTACGAGCAGTACTTC
.,TRBJ1-2,TRBD1,TRBV18,CASSPRGQGNNYGYTF,TGTGCCAGCTCACCAAGGGGACAGGGGAATAACTATGGCTACACCTTC
.,TRBJ1-3,.,TRBV9,CASSVRVSGNTIYF,TGTGCCAGCAGCGTTAGGGTATCTGGAAACACCATATATTTT
.,TRBJ2-5,TRBD2,TRBV27,CASSFQLAGGRETQYF,TGTGCCAGCAGTTTTCAACTAGCGGGGGGAAGGGAGACCCAGTACTTC
.,TRBJ1-5,.,TRBV3-1/TRBV3-2,CASSQEGNQPQHF,TGTGCCAGCAGCCAAGAAGGCAATCAGCCCCAGCATTTT
.,TRBJ2-7,TRBD1,TRBV6-5,CASSYSTGVYEQYF,TGTGCCAGCAGTTACTCGACAGGGGTTTACGAGCAGTACTTC
.,TRBJ2-7,.,TRBV20-1,CSARASYEQYF,TGCAGTGCCAGGGCTTCCTACGAGCAGTACTTC
.,TRBJ2-2,TRBD1,TRBV4-1,CASSPMGTAFDAGELFF,TGCGCCAGCAGTCCCATGGGGACAGCCTTTGACGCCGGGGAGCTGTTTTTT
.,TRBJ1-1,.,TRBV7-9,CASSLARHGNTEAFF,TGTGCCAGCAGCTTAGCGCGTCATGGGAACACTGAAGCTTTCTTT
.,TRBJ2-3,.,TRBV7-8,CASSLDLGPWDTQYF,TGTGCCAGCAGCTTAGATTTGGGGCCCTGGGATACGCAGTATTTT
.,TRBJ2-7,TRBD1,TRBV6-7,CASIYEADREVNYEQYF,TGTGCCAGCATCTACGAGGCGGACAGGGAGGTCAACTACGAGCAGTACTTC
once,TRBJ1-2,.,TRBV14,CASSQVAGVGYGYTF,TGTGCCAGCAGCCAAGTGGCGGGGGTAGGCTATGGCTACACCTTC
.,TRBJ2-4,.,TRBV7-6,CASSPEGGTSIQYF,TGTGCCAGCAGCCCCGAAGGGGGTACGAGCATTCAGTACTTC